Sequencing of this TCR beta chain was carried out in a study of OX40 agonist ivuxolimab in advanced cancers. The V and J ends lost 0 bases and 3 bases respectively, with 12 bases between them. CDR1 is SGHAT, CDR2 FQNNGV, per germline. There are 16 residues in the CDR3. This clone was counted once. Profiling relied on immunoSEQ multiplex PCR, and the TCRdb table lists in-frame clones only, not all of them. The sample has over 85,000 clones; approximately 93% are singletons. The V and J genes are TRBV11-2 and TRBJ2-1; tentative D call: TRBD2 (5 bases). This specimen was CD4+ or CD8+ T cells sorted from blood, taken in a trial of the OX40 agonist ivuxolimab. The receptor's source is an adult with an advanced solid tumor such as melanoma, head and neck, liver or kidney cancer. CDR3 nucleotide sequence: TGTGCCAGCAGCTTAGAAGACTACTGGGGCTACAATGAGCAGTTCTTC. It specifies CASSLEDYWGYNEQFF.